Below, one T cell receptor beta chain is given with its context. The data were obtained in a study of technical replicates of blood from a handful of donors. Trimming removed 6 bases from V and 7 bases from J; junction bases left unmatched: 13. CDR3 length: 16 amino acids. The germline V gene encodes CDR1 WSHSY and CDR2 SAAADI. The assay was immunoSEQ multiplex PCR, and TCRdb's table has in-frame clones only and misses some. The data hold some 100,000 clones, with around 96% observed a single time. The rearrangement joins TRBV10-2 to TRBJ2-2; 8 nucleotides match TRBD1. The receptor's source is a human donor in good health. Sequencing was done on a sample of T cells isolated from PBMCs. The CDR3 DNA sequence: TGCGCCAGCAGCCAAACCCGGACAGGGTGGATCGGGGAGCTGTTTTTT. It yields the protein CASSQTRTGWIGELFF.